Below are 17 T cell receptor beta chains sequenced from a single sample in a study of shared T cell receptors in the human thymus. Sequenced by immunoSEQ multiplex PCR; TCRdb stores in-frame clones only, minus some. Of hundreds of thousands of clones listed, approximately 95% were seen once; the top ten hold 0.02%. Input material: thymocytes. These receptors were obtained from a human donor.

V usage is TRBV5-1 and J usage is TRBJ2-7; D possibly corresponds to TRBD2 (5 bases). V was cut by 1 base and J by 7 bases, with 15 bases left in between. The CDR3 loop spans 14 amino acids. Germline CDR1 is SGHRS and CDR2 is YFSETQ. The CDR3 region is CASSLPVVSGEQYF. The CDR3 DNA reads TGCGCCAGCAGCTTGCCGGTAGTCTCGGGGGAGCAGTACTTC.

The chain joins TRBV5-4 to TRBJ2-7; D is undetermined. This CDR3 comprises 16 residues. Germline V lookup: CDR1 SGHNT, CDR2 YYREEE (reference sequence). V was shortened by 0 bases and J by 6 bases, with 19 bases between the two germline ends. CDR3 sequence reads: CASSLARVPVNTEQYF. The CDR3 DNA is TGTGCCAGCAGCTTGGCACGGGTACCCGTCAACACCGAGCAGTACTTC.

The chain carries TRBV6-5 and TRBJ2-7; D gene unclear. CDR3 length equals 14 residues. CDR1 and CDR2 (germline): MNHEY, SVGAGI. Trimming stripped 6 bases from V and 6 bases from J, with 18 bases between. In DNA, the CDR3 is TGTGCCAGCAGCTCCTCGTCATCCCCCTGCGAGCAGTACTTC. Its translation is CASSSSSSPCEQYF.

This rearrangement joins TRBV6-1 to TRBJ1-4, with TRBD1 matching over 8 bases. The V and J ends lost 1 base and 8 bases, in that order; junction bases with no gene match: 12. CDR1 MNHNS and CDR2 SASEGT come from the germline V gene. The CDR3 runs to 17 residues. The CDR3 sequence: CASSEEGTGALEEKLFF. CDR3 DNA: TGTGCCAGCAGTGAAGAGGGGACAGGCGCCTTAGAGGAAAAACTGTTTTTT.

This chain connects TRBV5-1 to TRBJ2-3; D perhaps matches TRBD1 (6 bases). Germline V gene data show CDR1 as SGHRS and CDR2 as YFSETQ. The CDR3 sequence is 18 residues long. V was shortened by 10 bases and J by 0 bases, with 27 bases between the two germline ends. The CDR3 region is CAASRGQRTTSSTDTQYF. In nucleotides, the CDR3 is TGCGCCGCCAGCAGAGGACAGCGGACAACCTCTAGCACAGATACGCAGTATTTT.

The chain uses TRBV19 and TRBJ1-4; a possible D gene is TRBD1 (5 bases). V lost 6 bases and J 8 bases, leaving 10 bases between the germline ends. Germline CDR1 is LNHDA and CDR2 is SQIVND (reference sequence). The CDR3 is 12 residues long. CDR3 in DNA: TGTGCCAGTAGAGGGACCGGGGAAAAACTGTTTTTT. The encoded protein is CASRGTGEKLFF.

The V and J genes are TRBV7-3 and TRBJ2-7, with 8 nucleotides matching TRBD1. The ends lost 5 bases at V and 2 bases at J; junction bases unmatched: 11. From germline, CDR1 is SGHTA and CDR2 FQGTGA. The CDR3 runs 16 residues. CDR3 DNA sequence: TGTGCCAGCAGCCCTGACAGGGGCCCCTGGACCTACGAGCAGTACTTC. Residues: CASSPDRGPWTYEQYF.

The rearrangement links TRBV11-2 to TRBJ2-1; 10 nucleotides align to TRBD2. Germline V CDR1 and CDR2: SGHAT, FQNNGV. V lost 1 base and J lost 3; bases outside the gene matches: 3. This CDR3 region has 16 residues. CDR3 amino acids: CASSLGTSGNYNEQFF. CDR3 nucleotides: TGTGCCAGCAGCTTAGGTACTAGCGGGAACTACAATGAGCAGTTCTTC.

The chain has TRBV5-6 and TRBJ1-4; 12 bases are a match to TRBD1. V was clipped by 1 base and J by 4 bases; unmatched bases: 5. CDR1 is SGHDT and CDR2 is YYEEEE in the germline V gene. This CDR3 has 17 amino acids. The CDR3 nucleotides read TGTGCCAGCAGCTTGTGGGACAGGGGGCTAAATAATGAAAAACTGTTTTTT. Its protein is CASSLWDRGLNNEKLFF.

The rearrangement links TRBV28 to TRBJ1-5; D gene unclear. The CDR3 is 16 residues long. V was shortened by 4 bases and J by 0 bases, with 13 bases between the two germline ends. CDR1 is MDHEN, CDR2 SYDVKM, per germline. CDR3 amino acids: CASSSRRAASNQPQHF. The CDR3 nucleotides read TGTGCCAGCAGTTCTCGTAGGGCCGCTAGCAATCAGCCCCAGCATTTT.

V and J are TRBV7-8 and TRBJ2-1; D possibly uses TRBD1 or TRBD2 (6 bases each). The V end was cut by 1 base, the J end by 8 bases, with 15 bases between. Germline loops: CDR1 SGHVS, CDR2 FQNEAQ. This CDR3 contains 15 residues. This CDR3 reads CASSLGGGRSDEQFF. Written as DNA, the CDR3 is TGTGCCAGCAGCTTAGGAGGGGGGCGCTCGGATGAGCAGTTCTTC.

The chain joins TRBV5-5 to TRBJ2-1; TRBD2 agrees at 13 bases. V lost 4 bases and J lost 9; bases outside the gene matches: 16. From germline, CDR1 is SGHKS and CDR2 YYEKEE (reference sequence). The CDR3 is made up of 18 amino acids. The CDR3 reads CASSRKTNGLAGEREQFF. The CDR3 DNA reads TGTGCCAGCAGCCGAAAGACTAATGGACTAGCGGGAGAACGTGAGCAGTTCTTC.

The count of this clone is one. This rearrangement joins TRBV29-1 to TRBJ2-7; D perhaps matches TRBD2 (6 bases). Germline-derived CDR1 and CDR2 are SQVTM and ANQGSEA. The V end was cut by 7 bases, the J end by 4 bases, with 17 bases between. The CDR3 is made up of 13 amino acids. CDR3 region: CSAAEEAGYEQYF. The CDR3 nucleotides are TGCAGCGCCGCCGAGGAGGCGGGGTACGAGCAGTACTTC.

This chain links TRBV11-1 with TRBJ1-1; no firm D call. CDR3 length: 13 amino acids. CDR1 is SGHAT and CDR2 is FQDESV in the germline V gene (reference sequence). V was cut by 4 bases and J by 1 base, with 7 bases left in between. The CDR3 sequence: CASSSRANTEAFF. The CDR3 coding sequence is TGTGCCAGCAGCTCCCGGGCGAACACTGAAGCTTTCTTT.

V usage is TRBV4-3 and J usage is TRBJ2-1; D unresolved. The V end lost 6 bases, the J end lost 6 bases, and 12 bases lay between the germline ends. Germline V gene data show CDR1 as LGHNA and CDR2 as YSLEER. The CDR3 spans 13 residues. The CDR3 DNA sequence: TGCGCCAGCAGTACACTCCCGGGCAATGAGCAGTTCTTC. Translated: CASSTLPGNEQFF.

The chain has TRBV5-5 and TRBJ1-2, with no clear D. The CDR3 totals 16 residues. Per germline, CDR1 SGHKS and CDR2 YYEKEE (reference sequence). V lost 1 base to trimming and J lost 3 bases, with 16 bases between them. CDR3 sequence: CASSLPMPAVYYGYTF. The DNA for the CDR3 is TGTGCCAGCAGCTTGCCCATGCCAGCGGTATACTATGGCTACACCTTC.

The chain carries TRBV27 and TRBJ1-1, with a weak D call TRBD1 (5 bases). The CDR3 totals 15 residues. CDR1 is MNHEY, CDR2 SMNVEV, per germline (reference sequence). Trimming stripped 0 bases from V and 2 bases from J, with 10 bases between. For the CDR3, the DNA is TGTGCCAGCAGTTTATCTGCAGGACACAACACTGAAGCTTTCTTT. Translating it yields CASSLSAGHNTEAFF.